What follows is one T cell receptor (beta chain) and its context. Its matching antigen is unknown. These data come from a study of cytomegalovirus exposure and HLA in healthy donors. The junction had 6 bases not matched to a gene; V was cut back by 5 bases and J by 5 bases. Germline assignment: CDR1 SGHRS and CDR2 YFSETQ. The CDR3 has 15 amino acids. It was with 60 Vbeta and 13 Jbeta primers that the PCR ran. The protocol was immunoSEQ multiplex PCR, while the TCRdb copy is restricted to in-frame clones and leaves out a portion. The repertoire holds around 140,000 clones, with over 75% as singletons. Study-level findings and limits: TCR beta chains numbering more than 150 were designated cytomegalovirus-associated. Confirmation in vitro established that three CMV-associated chains were specific for CMV antigens. One variant, a missense change in DCLRE1C, was linked in a later analysis to TCR beta V- and J-gene trimming.

The receptor's source is a man between 50 and 59 years old in good health and CMV-seronegative. Sequencing was done on a sample of PBMCs. The chain combines TRBV5-1 with TRBJ2-3; 12 nucleotides line up with TRBD2. CDR3 residues: CASSPSGRARDTQYF. CDR3 coding DNA: TGCGCCAGCAGTCCTAGCGGGAGGGCCCGAGATACGCAGTATTTT.